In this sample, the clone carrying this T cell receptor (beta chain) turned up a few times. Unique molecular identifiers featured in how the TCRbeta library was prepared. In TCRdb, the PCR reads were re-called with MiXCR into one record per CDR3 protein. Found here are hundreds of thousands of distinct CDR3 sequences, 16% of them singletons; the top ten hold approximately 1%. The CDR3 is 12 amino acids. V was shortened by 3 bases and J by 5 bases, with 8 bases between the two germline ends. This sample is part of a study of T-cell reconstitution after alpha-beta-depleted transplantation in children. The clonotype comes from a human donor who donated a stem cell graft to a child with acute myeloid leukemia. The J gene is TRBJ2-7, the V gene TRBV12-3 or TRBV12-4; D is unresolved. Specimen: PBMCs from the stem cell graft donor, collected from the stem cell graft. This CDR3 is CASSFPEDEQYF. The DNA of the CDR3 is TGTGCCAGCAGTTTCCCCGAGGACGAGCAGTACTTC.